The 7 T cell receptor beta chains below were found in one sample sequenced in a study of T cells in Graves' hyperthyroidism and ophthalmopathy. Amplification of TCR beta CDR3 regions was performed using RNA transcripts as template. First-round RT-PCR of the TCR CDR3 relied on the HTBI primer set. MiXCR, applied by TCRdb to the multiplex PCR reads, yields one record per CDR3 protein. The sample carries a few hundred thousand distinct CDR3 sequences, 15% to 20% recorded once. Sequenced input: blood. The source is a woman between 45 and 60 years old with Graves' hyperthyroidism.

The chain joins TRBV3-1 to TRBJ1-3, with no clear D. The CDR3 spans 16 residues. Germline assignment: CDR1 LGHDT and CDR2 YNNKEL (reference sequence). Trimming shortened V by 1 base and J by 0 bases, and 10 bases separated the two germline ends. CDR3 residues: CASSQASGSSGNTIYF. The DNA for the CDR3 is TGTGCCAGCAGCCAAGCGAGCGGGTCCTCTGGAAACACCATATATTTT.

This clonotype has a handful of counts. The CDR3 DNA reads as TGTGCCAGCAGCCTGGACAGGGTTGAAGGAAACACCATATATTTT. Protein: CASSLDRVEGNTIYF. This chain connects TRBV5-5 to TRBJ1-3, with 8 bases identical to TRBD1. This CDR3 spans 15 amino acids. Trimming cost V 4 bases and J 4 bases; bases outside gene matches: 7. In germline, CDR1 is SGHKS, CDR2 YYEKEE (reference sequence).

This clonotype was detected many times. V is TRBV11-2 and J is TRBJ2-5, with 8 bases aligning to TRBD2. This CDR3 comprises 15 residues. Germline assignment: CDR1 SGHAT and CDR2 FQNNGV. V lost 0 bases and J lost 11; bases outside the gene matches: 11. CDR3 amino acids: CASSLDLETSVVQYF. DNA of the CDR3: TGTGCCAGCAGCTTAGATCTTGAGACTAGCGTGGTGCAGTACTTC.

This clonotype has at least ten counts. This rearrangement joins TRBV11-2 to TRBJ2-3, with 9 nucleotides matching TRBD2. The CDR3 spans 18 residues. Germline CDR1 is SGHAT and CDR2 is FQNNGV. The junction had 13 bases not matched to a gene; V was cut back by 2 bases and J by 4 bases. The CDR3 region has the DNA TGTGCCAGCAGCTTAAATTTTGGAGCGGGAGGTGGGTCAGATACGCAGTATTTT. It translates to CASSLNFGAGGGSDTQYF.

This clonotype was recorded a few times. V usage is TRBV11-2 and J usage is TRBJ2-1, with D possibly TRBD1 on 5 matching bases. Germline values: CDR1 SGHAT, CDR2 FQNNGV. The CDR3 consists of 15 residues. Trimming pared 7 bases from V and 4 bases from J, leaving 17 bases between. CDR3 in DNA: TGTGCCAGCAACGATAAAGGACATACGTACAATGAGCAGTTCTTC. It encodes CASNDKGHTYNEQFF. The variable domain in full, with the rest retrieved from reference TRBV11-2 and TRBJ2-1, is EAGVAQSPRYKIIEKRQSVAFWCNPISGHATLYWYQQILGQGPKLLIQFQNNGVVDDSQLPKDRFSAERLKGVDSTLKIQPAKLEDSAVYLCASNDKGHTYNEQFFGPGTRLTVL.

Only a few counts were recorded for this clonotype. V is TRBV6-5 and J is TRBJ2-3, with D perhaps TRBD2 (6 bases). Germline CDR1 is MNHEY and CDR2 is SVGAGI. The CDR3 is 18 residues long. With 2 bases removed from V and 4 bases from J, the gap between germline ends came to 22 bases. The CDR3 is CASSYGGSGGITADTQYF. The CDR3 nucleotides read TGTGCCAGCAGTTACGGGGGGTCTGGTGGGATCACCGCAGATACGCAGTATTTT.

V is TRBV19 and J is TRBJ1-1; D is unclear. The germline CDR1 and CDR2 sequences are LNHDA and SQIVND (reference sequence). Trimming removed 2 bases from V and 0 bases from J, with 10 bases in between. The CDR3 has 15 residues. The CDR3 loop is CASSISPRLNTEAFF. The CDR3 DNA sequence: TGTGCCAGTAGTATAAGCCCCAGGCTGAACACTGAAGCTTTCTTT.